The TCR beta chain described here comes from a study of blood T cell repertoires in COVID-19. Study in general: COVID-19 samples from acute and convalescent phases originated in the United States, Italy and Spain. Sources were T cells, B-cell-depleted T cells, or PBMCs; the material itself was cDNA or gDNA.

As handled by the study authors: Reference gene primer amplification gave nucleated cell count estimates. Assay: immunoSEQ multiplex PCR; the TCRdb copy retains only in-frame clones and omits some. That table furnishes V, J and clone size, whereas the DNA furnished D and trimming. The sample records a few hundred thousand clones, 75% to 90% being singletons. CDR1 is LNHDA and CDR2 is SQIVND in the germline V gene (reference sequence). The CDR3 totals 12 residues. Trimming removed 4 bases from V and 6 bases from J; junction bases left unmatched: 2. V is TRBV19 and J is TRBJ2-7, with TRBD1 matching over 8 bases. Specimen: peripheral blood. The sequence derives from a man aged 18 to 29 with active or convalescent COVID-19. In nucleotides, the CDR3 is TGTGCCAGTAGTACCAGGGGGCGCGAGCAGTACTTC. This codes for CASSTRGREQYF. Variable domain in full (rest from reference TRBV19 and TRBJ2-7): DGGITQSPKYLFRKEGQNVTLSCEQNLNHDAMYWYRQDPGQGLRLIYYSQIVNDFQKGDIAEGYSVSREKKESFPLTVTSAQKNPTAFYLCASSTRGREQYFGPGTRLTVT.